The clone carrying this T cell receptor (beta chain) appeared a few times. Its antigen remains unidentified. After removal of 7 bases from V and 4 bases from J, the junction contained 10 bases not matched to a gene. Germline assignment: CDR1 DFQATT and CDR2 SNEGSKA (reference sequence). The CDR3 covers 15 residues. The sample originates from a study of early T cells in non-severe SARS-CoV-2 infection. General observations from the study: Lookups in VDJdb leaned toward anti-spike CD8 responses and missed private and CD4 specificities.

The library protocol tagged individual cDNA molecules with unique molecular identifiers. TCRdb reanalysed the 5' RACE reads using MiXCR and keeps one entry per CDR3 protein. The table lists 100,000 to 140,000 distinct CDR3 sequences, over 8.5% of them singletons. Sequenced material: whole blood. V usage is TRBV20-1 and J usage is TRBJ2-3, with 11 nucleotides matching TRBD2. The origin of this receptor is an adult who was a healthcare worker with PCR-confirmed SARS-CoV-2 infection or an uninfected control (not recorded which). CDR3: CSVGAIAGGPDTQYF. The DNA for the CDR3 is TGCAGTGTTGGGGCGATAGCGGGAGGGCCAGATACGCAGTATTTT.